The entry below describes one T cell receptor beta chain. Authors' analysis steps: By means of reference gene primer amplification, nucleated cell counts were estimated. The assay was immunoSEQ multiplex PCR, and TCRdb's table has in-frame clones only and misses some. Clone size and V and J calls were adopted from that table, with D and trimming inferred from the DNA. The data hold more than 95,000 clones, with about 90% observed a single time. The CDR3 totals 15 residues. Trimming removed 3 bases from V and 5 bases from J; junction bases left unmatched: 9. The germline V gene encodes CDR1 SEHNR and CDR2 FQNEAQ (reference sequence). The data derive from a study of blood T cell repertoires in COVID-19. In the study overall: Specimens from acute and convalescent COVID-19 originated in the United States, Italy and Spain.

This chain uses TRBV7-9 with TRBJ2-7; TRBD2 matches 8 bases. This receptor was taken from a man aged 45 to 65 with acute or convalescent COVID-19. The source material was peripheral blood. The CDR3 spells CASSFTGTRGHEQYF. The CDR3 DNA sequence: TGTGCCAGCAGCTTTACCGGGACTAGGGGCCACGAGCAGTACTTC.